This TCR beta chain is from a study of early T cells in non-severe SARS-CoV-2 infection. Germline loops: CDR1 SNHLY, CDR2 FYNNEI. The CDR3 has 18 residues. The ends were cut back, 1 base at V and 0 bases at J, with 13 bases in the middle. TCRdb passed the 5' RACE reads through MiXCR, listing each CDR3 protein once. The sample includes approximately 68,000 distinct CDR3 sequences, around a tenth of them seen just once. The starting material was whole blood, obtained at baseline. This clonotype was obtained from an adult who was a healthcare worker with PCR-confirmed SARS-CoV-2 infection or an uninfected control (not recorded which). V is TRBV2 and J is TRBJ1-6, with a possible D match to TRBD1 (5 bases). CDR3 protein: CASSEVAGQFSYNSPLHF. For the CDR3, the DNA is TGTGCCAGCAGTGAAGTGGCAGGGCAGTTCTCCTATAATTCACCCCTCCACTTT.